A single TCR beta chain is shown here with its context. The antigen is unknown. This record comes from a study of cytomegalovirus exposure and HLA in healthy donors. Findings and caveats of the study: Rarity marked most TCR sequences, yet some public TCRs occurred in many donors. The TCR clusters that emerged in the first cohort tended, a later analysis found, to co-occur in the 120 or so validation repertoires.

The CDR3 totals 15 residues. J lost 0 bases, V lost 4 bases, and 5 bases had no gene match. Germline V gene data show CDR1 as MGHRA and CDR2 as YSYEKL. The repertoire was sequenced with immunoSEQ multiplex PCR; TCRdb's copy has only in-frame clones and lacks some. The sample records hundreds of thousands of clones, 90% being singletons. Sequenced sample: PBMCs. The chain uses TRBV4-1 and TRBJ2-7, with TRBD2 identical over 8 bases. This clonotype was obtained from a woman aged 30 to 39 in good health and CMV-seronegative. The CDR3 DNA reads TGCGCCAGCAGCCCAATAGCGGGGAGCTCCTACGAGCAGTACTTC. Residues: CASSPIAGSSYEQYF.